This T cell receptor beta chain was obtained from a study of OX40 agonist ivuxolimab in advanced cancers. Study information: Participants, 80% to 90% male, averaged around 64 years of age, ranging from about 20 to 79. Partial responses were seen in three patients, one with hepatocellular carcinoma and two with cutaneous melanoma. Overall study results and limits: In CD8+ T cells, expanded clones were on average more numerous than in CD4+. At 0.1 to 3.0 mg/kg and by week 6, CD4+ and CD8+ T cells in the blood had expanded clonally.

The CDR3 totals 15 residues. Germline values: CDR1 LGHNA, CDR2 YSLEER. The V segment lost 1 base and the J segment 3 bases; nucleotides outside the gene matches: 3. Concerning this clone: Its antigen is undetermined.

The table came from immunoSEQ multiplex PCR; TCRdb's copy has only in-frame clones and leaves some out. The table shows fewer than 120,000 clones, with more than 70% occurring only once. The V and J genes are TRBV4-3 and TRBJ2-3; 8 nucleotides align to TRBD1. This material consisted of CD4+ or CD8+ T cells sorted from blood, taken in a trial of the OX40 agonist ivuxolimab. The clonotype comes from an adult with an advanced solid tumor such as melanoma, head and neck, liver or kidney cancer. The chain's CDR3 is CASSQVTGGTDTQYF. The DNA of the CDR3 is TGCGCCAGCAGCCAAGTCACAGGGGGGACAGATACGCAGTATTTT.